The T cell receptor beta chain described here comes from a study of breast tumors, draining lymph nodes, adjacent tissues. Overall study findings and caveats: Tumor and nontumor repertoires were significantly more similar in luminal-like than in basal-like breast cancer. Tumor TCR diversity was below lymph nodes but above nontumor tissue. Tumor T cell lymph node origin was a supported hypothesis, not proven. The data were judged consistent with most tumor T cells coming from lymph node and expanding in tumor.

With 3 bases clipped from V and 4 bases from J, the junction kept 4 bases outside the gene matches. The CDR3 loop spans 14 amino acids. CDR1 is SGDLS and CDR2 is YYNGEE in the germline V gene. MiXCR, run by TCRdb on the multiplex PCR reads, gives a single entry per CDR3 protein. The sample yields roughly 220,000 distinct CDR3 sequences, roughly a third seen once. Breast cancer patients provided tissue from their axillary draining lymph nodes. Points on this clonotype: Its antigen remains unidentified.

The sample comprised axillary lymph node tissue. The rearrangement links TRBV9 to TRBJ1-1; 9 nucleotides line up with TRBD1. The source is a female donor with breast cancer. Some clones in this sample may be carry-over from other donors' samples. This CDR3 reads CASSEQGALTEAFF. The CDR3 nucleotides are TGTGCCAGCAGCGAACAGGGGGCGCTCACTGAAGCTTTCTTT.